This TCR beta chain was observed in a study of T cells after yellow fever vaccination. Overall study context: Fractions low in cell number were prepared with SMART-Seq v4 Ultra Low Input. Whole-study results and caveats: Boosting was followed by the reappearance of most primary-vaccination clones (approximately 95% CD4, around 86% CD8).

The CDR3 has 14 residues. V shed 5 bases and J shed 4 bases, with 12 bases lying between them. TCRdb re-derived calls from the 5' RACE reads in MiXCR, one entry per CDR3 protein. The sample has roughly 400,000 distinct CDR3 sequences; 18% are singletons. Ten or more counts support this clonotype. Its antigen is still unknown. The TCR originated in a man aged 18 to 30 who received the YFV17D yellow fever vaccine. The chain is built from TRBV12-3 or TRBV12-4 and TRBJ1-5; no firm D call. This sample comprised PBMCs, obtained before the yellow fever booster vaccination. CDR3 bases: TGTGCCAGCAGTCTACAGTGGGGTAATCAGCCCCAGCATTTT. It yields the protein CASSLQWGNQPQHF.